A single sample is the source of the 11 T cell receptor beta chains below, sequenced in a study of response to subunit inactivated influenza vaccine. Each CDR3 protein gets one entry after TCRdb re-called the RT-PCR reads with MiXCR. Among 450,000 to 550,000 distinct CDR3 sequences listed, about 25% were seen once. The material was CD4+ T cells sorted from PBMCs, obtained 4 to 6 days after vaccination. Source of these receptors: a man aged 45-65 years who received an inactivated influenza vaccine.

The rearrangement uses TRBV6-6 and TRBJ2-7; 9 nucleotides match TRBD1. Per the germline V gene, CDR1 is MNHNY and CDR2 is SVGAGI (reference sequence). This CDR3 has 13 residues. V lost 2 bases and J lost 5; bases outside the gene matches: 1. The CDR3 DNA sequence: TGTGCCAGCAGTTACGACAGGGGGGACGAGCAGTACTTC. Its translation is CASSYDRGDEQYF.

V gene TRBV10-3 combines with J gene TRBJ2-1; 9 bases map to TRBD2. CDR1 and CDR2 (germline): ENHRY, SYGVKD. J gave up 6 bases and V 4 bases, and 19 bases lay outside the gene matches. The CDR3 runs 19 residues. The CDR3 nucleotides are TGTGCCATCAGTGGGGGAGCGGGTTCCGGAGCGGGAGGTCTCAATGAGCAGTTCTTC. It encodes CAISGGAGSGAGGLNEQFF.

The rearrangement links TRBV29-1 to TRBJ1-2; the match to TRBD1 covers 12 bases. The germline CDR1 and CDR2 sequences are SQVTM and ANQGSEA. The CDR3 is 14 amino acids. J was trimmed by 3 bases and V by 3 bases; bases with no gene match: 2. CDR3 residues: CSVEGTGGDYGYTF. The CDR3 DNA sequence: TGCAGCGTTGAGGGGACAGGGGGCGACTATGGCTACACCTTC.

This clonotype was counted a few times. This chain uses TRBV5-1 with TRBJ2-3; the D gene is possibly TRBD2 (7 bases). CDR3 length: 15 amino acids. The ends were cut back, 6 bases at V and 5 bases at J, with 19 bases in the middle. Per germline, CDR1 SGHRS and CDR2 YFSETQ. The DNA for the CDR3 is TGCGCCAGCACCTACGGGGGGCGCCCCCAAGATACGCAGTATTTT. Translation: CASTYGGRPQDTQYF.

The V call is TRBV5-1, the J call TRBJ2-5; D gene uncertain. The V gene lost 7 bases and the J gene lost 5 bases, with 12 bases spanning the gap. Germline assignment: CDR1 SGHRS and CDR2 YFSETQ. CDR3 size: 12 residues. The CDR3 sequence: CASGNKAETQYF. CDR3 coding DNA: TGCGCCAGCGGTAACAAGGCGGAGACCCAGTACTTC.

There are a few counts of this clonotype. CDR3 nucleotide sequence: TGTGCCAGCAGTTACTCGGCGAGGTTGGGGAGGGCTGAAGCTTTCTTT. It codes for CASSYSARLGRAEAFF. The chain employs TRBV6-2 or TRBV6-3 and TRBJ1-1; D gene uncertain. CDR1 MNHEY and CDR2 SVGEGT come from the germline V gene. This CDR3 is built from 16 residues. Trimming left V 0 bases short and J 6 bases short, with 17 bases between.

The chain has TRBV20-1 and TRBJ1-6; a weak D match, TRBD1 (5 bases). Germline V gene sequence: CDR1 DFQATT, CDR2 SNEGSKA (reference sequence). V shed 6 bases and J shed 2 bases, with 8 bases lying between them. The length of the CDR3 is 13 residues. CDR3 sequence (DNA): TGCAGTGCGGGGCGGACCTATAATTCACCCCTCCACTTT. It is translated as CSAGRTYNSPLHF.

The rearrangement links TRBV5-8 to TRBJ2-3; D is ambiguous. The CDR3 runs 13 residues. V dropped 2 bases and J dropped 5 bases, with 9 bases sitting between them. Germline V gene lookup returns CDR1 SGHTS and CDR2 YDEGEE. CDR3 protein: CASSLPPEDTQYF. Written as DNA, the CDR3 is TGTGCCAGCAGCTTACCCCCCGAAGATACGCAGTATTTT. The full variable domain, rest sourced from reference TRBV5-8 and TRBJ2-3, is EAGVTQSPTHLIKTRGQQATLRCSPISGHTSVYWYQQALGLGLQFLLWYDEGEERNRGNFPPRFSGRQFPNYSSELNVNALELEDSALYLCASSLPPEDTQYFGPGTRLTVL.

J is TRBJ2-2 and V is TRBV6-2 or TRBV6-3, with unresolved D. This CDR3 is built from 17 residues. The ends were cut back, 7 bases at V and 0 bases at J, with 18 bases in the middle. CDR1 MNHEY and CDR2 SVGEGT come from the germline V gene. The CDR3 protein is CASKPRSRPANTGELFF. DNA for the CDR3: TGTGCCAGCAAGCCTCGATCCAGGCCGGCGAACACCGGGGAGCTGTTTTTT.

Details on this clonotype: The junction departs from germline at one end; a sequencing error may be responsible. V usage is TRBV9 and J usage is TRBJ2-5; D gene uncertain. The length of the CDR3 is 13 residues. The germline V gene has CDR1 SGDLS and CDR2 YYNGEE. CDR3 sequence: CGSSAGMRETQYF. The CDR3 DNA reads TGTGGCAGCAGCGCCGGAATGCGGGAGACCCAGTACTTC.

A few counts support this clonotype. The chain employs TRBV5-1 and TRBJ2-2; 8 bases fit TRBD2. Losses at the gene ends were 0 bases for V and 2 bases for J; bases not matched to a gene: 9. This CDR3 comprises 18 residues. Germline assignment: CDR1 SGHRS and CDR2 YFSETQ. CDR3 in amino acids: CASSLVRRTSSNTGELFF. The DNA for the CDR3 is TGCGCCAGCAGCTTGGTTAGACGGACTAGCAGCAACACCGGGGAGCTGTTTTTT. The full variable domain, its missing parts supplied by reference TRBV5-1 and TRBJ2-2, is KAGVTQTPRYLIKTRGQQVTLSCSPISGHRSVSWYQQTPGQGLQFLFEYFSETQRNKGNFPGRFSGRQFSNSRSEMNVSTLELGDSALYLCASSLVRRTSSNTGELFFGEGSRLTVL.